One sample yielded the 31 T cell receptor beta chains listed below, sequenced in a study of post-analysis software for immune sequencing data. These receptors' antigens are unknown. Built from TCR beta cDNA, the libraries had unique molecular identifiers in them. In TCRdb, the PCR reads were re-called with MiXCR into one record per CDR3 protein. The table records 700,000 to 800,000 distinct CDR3 sequences, around 27% of them present only once. Notes on the study in general: When patients were compared with controls, four to six TRBV segments were more frequent, TRBV5-6, TRBV5-1 and TRBV20-1 among them.

Material for sequencing was blood. Receptor source: a girl between 10 and 17 years old with multiple sclerosis.

The rearrangement joins TRBV5-1 to TRBJ2-3, with D hard to call. This CDR3 contains 12 residues. V lost 0 bases to trimming and J lost 6 bases, with 5 bases between them. Germline V gene lookup returns CDR1 SGHRS and CDR2 YFSETQ. In nucleotides, the CDR3 is TGCGCCAGCAGCTTGGCCCACGATACGCAGTATTTT. Its protein product is CASSLAHDTQYF.

This chain uses TRBV7-2 with TRBJ2-2; D is perhaps TRBD1 (6 bases). Trimming cost V 3 bases and J 4 bases, with 15 bases left between them. The CDR3 extends over 16 amino acids. The germline CDR1 and CDR2 sequences are SGHTA and FQGNSA. CDR3 bases: TGTGCCAGCAGCTTGTTTGGGGGCAAGTTCACCGGGGAGCTGTTTTTT. Its protein is CASSLFGGKFTGELFF.

The rearrangement joins TRBV4-1 to TRBJ1-2; 8 bases are shared with TRBD1. Germline V CDR1 and CDR2: MGHRA, YSYEKL. This CDR3 spans 15 amino acids. V shed 4 bases, J shed 7 bases, and the junction held 11 bases outside the gene matches. As DNA, the CDR3 is TGCGCCAGCAGCCTAGGGGACAGGCTAAGGGGTGGCTACACCTTC. This codes for CASSLGDRLRGGYTF.

The chain uses TRBV5-6 and TRBJ1-1; TRBD1 matches 8 bases. J lost 5 bases, V lost 4 bases, and 10 bases had no gene match. The CDR3 covers 15 residues. CDR1 SGHDT and CDR2 YYEEEE come from the germline V gene. The CDR3 loop is CASSRADRGETEAFF. In DNA form, the CDR3 reads TGTGCCAGCAGCCGGGCAGACAGGGGAGAAACTGAAGCTTTCTTT.

The chain joins TRBV18 to TRBJ2-7, with D possibly matching TRBD2 (5 bases). V was clipped by 1 base and J by 3 bases, with 13 bases between them. The CDR3 runs 15 residues. Germline V gene lookup returns CDR1 KGHSH and CDR2 LQKENI. The CDR3 DNA is TGTGCCAGCTCACCACGTCCAGTACGGGACTACGAGCAGTACTTC. Amino acids: CASSPRPVRDYEQYF. Drawing the rest from reference TRBV18 and TRBJ2-7, the complete variable domain is NAGVMQNPRHLVRRRGQEARLRCSPMKGHSHVYWYRQLPEEGLKFMVYLQKENIIDESGMPKERFSAEFPKEGPSILRIQQVVRGDSAAYFCASSPRPVRDYEQYFGPGTRLTVT.

The chain links TRBV18 to TRBJ2-7; 7 bases match TRBD1. There are 14 residues in the CDR3. CDR1 is KGHSH and CDR2 is LQKENI in the germline V gene. The trim removed 1 base at V and 7 bases at J, leaving 7 bases unmatched. The DNA for the CDR3 is TGTGCCAGCTCACCACAGACAGGGCTAATTGAGCAGTACTTC. Its protein product is CASSPQTGLIEQYF.

Details on this clonotype: This sequence may be a read error, since a much larger clone differs from it by one base. The chain combines TRBV29-1 with TRBJ2-1; perhaps D is TRBD1 or TRBD2 (5 bases each). This CDR3 is 13 amino acids long. Trimming removed 7 bases at V and 8 bases at J, with 18 bases between. Germline values: CDR1 SQVTM, CDR2 ANQGSEA. The CDR3 DNA reads as TGCAGCGCTGAGGGACGGAGCCGGGATGAGCAGTTCTTC. Translating it yields CSAEGRSRDEQFF.

The count of this clonotype is one. The rearrangement links TRBV12-3 or TRBV12-4 to TRBJ2-7; tentative D call: TRBD1 (5 bases). The end of the DNA fits TRBJ2-5 better, so the J call may be wrong. This CDR3 contains 15 residues. CDR3 sequence: CASSPLQGRAETQYF. The CDR3 DNA sequence: TGTGCCAGCAGTCCTCTCCAGGGCAGGGCAGAGACCCAGTACTTC.

The chain is built from TRBV20-1 and TRBJ1-1, with D hard to call. V lost 5 bases to trimming and J lost 0 bases, with 7 bases between them. The CDR3 has 12 residues. Germline-derived CDR1 and CDR2 are DFQATT and SNEGSKA (reference sequence). The CDR3 bases are TGCAGTGCTCCGTCCCTGAACACTGAAGCTTTCTTT. It translates to CSAPSLNTEAFF.

This rearrangement joins TRBV15 to TRBJ1-2; TRBD1 matches at 8 bases. The CDR3 covers 14 residues. The V gene's germline CDR1 is LNHNV and CDR2 YYDKDF (reference sequence). Unmatched junction bases numbered 7, after V lost 3 bases and J lost 7 bases. DNA of the CDR3: TGTGCCACCAGCAGGACGGCCAGGGGGCTTGGCTACACCTTC. Amino acid sequence: CATSRTARGLGYTF.

This clonotype was counted between two and nine times. The CDR3, as DNA: TGCAGTGCCATATATGGGGGCTTTGGGACTGAAGCTTTCTTT. It encodes CSAIYGGFGTEAFF. The gene calls are TRBV20-1 and TRBJ1-1, with D possibly TRBD1 on 6 matching bases. Trimming stripped 6 bases from V and 5 bases from J, with 19 bases between. CDR1 is DFQATT and CDR2 is SNEGSKA in the germline V gene (reference sequence). The CDR3 is made up of 14 amino acids.

This clonotype was seen only a few times. The chain is built from TRBV20-1 and TRBJ2-7, with D perhaps matching TRBD1 or TRBD2 (5 bases each). V was cut by 0 bases and J by 6 bases, with 12 bases left in between. CDR3 length: 13 residues. Germline V lookup: CDR1 DFQATT, CDR2 SNEGSKA (reference sequence). The CDR3 loop reads CSARERGEIEQYF. CDR3 nucleotides: TGCAGTGCTAGAGAAAGGGGAGAGATCGAGCAGTACTTC.

The chain is built from TRBV12-3 or TRBV12-4 and TRBJ1-4; no clear D gene. This CDR3 spans 13 amino acids. V was clipped by 5 bases and J by 7 bases, with 11 bases between them. CDR3 DNA sequence: TGTGCCAGCAGTCTGACCAAAGGTGAAAAACTGTTTTTT. Translated, it gives CASSLTKGEKLFF.

The table lists this clonotype with a count of one. An end of the junction differs from the germline gene, which may be a read error. This chain joins TRBV3-1 and TRBJ2-6, with D maybe TRBD1 (5 bases). Germline V gene sequence: CDR1 LGHDT, CDR2 YNNKEL (reference sequence). The CDR3 totals 16 residues. The CDR3 loop reads CTSSQDRTSGANVLTF. The DNA for the CDR3 is TGTACCAGCAGCCAAGATAGGACATCTGGGGCCAACGTCCTGACTTTC.

This clonotype showed up just a few times. The V and J genes are TRBV15 and TRBJ1-1, with no clear D. The CDR3 is 14 amino acids. From germline, CDR1 is LNHNV and CDR2 YYDKDF (reference sequence). The V end lost 0 bases, the J end lost 1 base, and 6 bases lay between the germline ends. CDR3: CATSRELGNTEAFF. The CDR3 region has the DNA TGTGCCACCAGCAGAGAATTGGGGAACACTGAAGCTTTCTTT.

This chain uses TRBV7-2 with TRBJ2-1; a weak D match, TRBD2 (5 bases). Germline CDR1 SGHTA, CDR2 FQGNSA. Trimming stripped 5 bases from V and 2 bases from J, with 19 bases between. CDR3 size: 17 residues. The CDR3 DNA reads TGTGCCAGCAGCACTCGGAGGTGGGAAAACCCCTACAATGAGCAGTTCTTC. It codes for CASSTRRWENPYNEQFF.

This chain links TRBV29-1 with TRBJ2-5; D remains ambiguous. V lost 3 bases, J lost 7 bases, and 9 bases lay in between. The CDR3 totals 11 residues. Per germline, CDR1 SQVTM and CDR2 ANQGSEA. The DNA for the CDR3 is TGCAGCGTTGATTTAGGCCGGACCCAGTACTTC. This translates into CSVDLGRTQYF.

This clonotype was counted a few times. J is TRBJ2-5 and V is TRBV3-1; possible D gene TRBD2, 5 bases. Germline lookup yields CDR1 LGHDT and CDR2 YNNKEL (reference sequence). CDR3 length: 16 amino acids. The germline V and J ends were trimmed by 0 bases and 4 bases, with 15 bases remaining between them. The CDR3 DNA follows: TGTGCCAGCAGCCAAGATGTGGCTAGCAGTTCAGAGACCCAGTACTTC. Translated, it gives CASSQDVASSSETQYF.

This clonotype was picked up a small number of times. CDR3 sequence reads: CSGRQGDEKLFF. CDR3 nucleotide sequence: TGCAGTGGGAGGCAGGGAGATGAAAAACTGTTTTTT. The chain carries TRBV20-1 and TRBJ1-4, with D maybe TRBD1 (5 bases). Trimming took 7 bases from V and 6 from J, leaving 12 bases between them. Per the germline V gene, CDR1 is DFQATT and CDR2 is SNEGSKA (reference sequence). This CDR3 has 12 residues.

The chain couples TRBV20-1 to TRBJ2-5, with TRBD1 matching 7 bases. Germline V gene data show CDR1 as DFQATT and CDR2 as SNEGSKA (reference sequence). The V gene end was trimmed by 6 bases and the J gene end by 4 bases; junction bases not matched to a gene: 14. The CDR3 covers 15 residues. CDR3 bases: TGCAGTGCCCCGCCGGGACAGCCCTATCGAGAGACCCAGTACTTC. This translates into CSAPPGQPYRETQYF.

Turning to this clonotype: Since the CDR3 does not end with the conserved phenylalanine or tryptophan, this likely comes from a read error. The J gene is TRBJ1-5, the V gene TRBV10-3; the D is unclear. The CDR3 contains 14 residues. V was trimmed by 6 bases and J by 2 bases, leaving 11 bases between them. CDR1 ENHRY and CDR2 SYGVKD come from the germline V gene. The DNA of the CDR3 is TGTGCCATCAGCGGGCAGGTTGGCAATCAGCCCCAGCATGTT. The encoded protein is CAISGQVGNQPQHV.

The chain carries TRBV7-2 and TRBJ2-1, with D perhaps matching TRBD1 (9 bases). Germline V gene sequence: CDR1 SGHTA, CDR2 FQGNSA. Between the trimmed V and J ends, which lost 4 bases and 6 bases, there was a span of 19 bases. This CDR3 region has 16 residues. The CDR3 DNA reads as TGTGCCAGCAGCTCGGGAGGGGACAGGGTTGGCAATGAGCAGTTCTTC. As protein: CASSSGGDRVGNEQFF.

The chain uses TRBV19 and TRBJ2-7; D may correspond to TRBD1 or TRBD2 (5 bases each). This CDR3 has 15 amino acids. Trimming cost V 8 bases and J 3 bases, with 20 bases left between them. Germline V gene data show CDR1 as LNHDA and CDR2 as SQIVND (reference sequence). CDR3 region: CASGRDGLGDYEQYF. DNA of the CDR3: TGTGCCAGTGGACGAGATGGACTGGGGGACTACGAGCAGTACTTC.

This clonotype has a count of ten or more. CDR3: CASSRTGNQETQYF. DNA for the CDR3: TGTGCCAGCAGCCGGACAGGGAACCAAGAGACCCAGTACTTC. The V gene is TRBV6-6, the J gene TRBJ2-5; 8 bases agree with TRBD1. The germline V gene encodes CDR1 MNHNY and CDR2 SVGAGI (reference sequence). The CDR3 runs to 14 residues. The trim removed 6 bases at V and 0 bases at J, leaving 3 bases unmatched.

In this sample, this clonotype turned up a few times. The chain combines TRBV20-1 with TRBJ2-6; D may be TRBD1 (5 bases). Trimming stripped 7 bases from V and 2 bases from J, with 9 bases between. CDR3 length equals 13 residues. Looked up from germline, CDR1 is DFQATT and CDR2 is SNEGSKA (reference sequence). The CDR3 reads CSGLRAGANVLTF. In DNA, the CDR3 is TGCAGTGGGCTCAGGGCTGGGGCCAACGTCCTGACTTTC.

The sample holds many counts of this clonotype. The chain employs TRBV15 and TRBJ1-2; 9 bases align to TRBD1. CDR3 length: 13 amino acids. Per germline, CDR1 LNHNV and CDR2 YYDKDF (reference sequence). V shed 2 bases and J 7 bases; nucleotides not matched to a gene: 2. CDR3 sequence reads: CATSRTQGAGYTF. CDR3 bases: TGTGCCACCAGCAGAACACAGGGGGCTGGCTACACCTTC.

This clonotype appeared a few times. This sequence joins TRBV10-3 and TRBJ2-3; D possibly corresponds to TRBD1 (5 bases). The germline V gene has CDR1 ENHRY and CDR2 SYGVKD. V was pared by 5 bases and J by 0 bases, with 15 bases between. The CDR3 length is 16 residues. In DNA, the CDR3 is TGTGCCATCAGTAACTTAGGGGTCAGGAGCACAGATACGCAGTATTTT. It specifies CAISNLGVRSTDTQYF.

This rearrangement joins TRBV2 to TRBJ2-2, with D hard to call. CDR1 SNHLY and CDR2 FYNNEI come from the germline V gene. This CDR3 region has 14 residues. V lost 3 bases and J 6 bases, leaving 11 bases between the germline ends. DNA of the CDR3: TGTGCCAGCAGTGAGAGACACGAGGCCGGGGAGCTGTTTTTT. Protein: CASSERHEAGELFF. Together with reference TRBV2 and TRBJ2-2, the CDR3 gives the full variable domain: EPEVTQTPSHQVTQMGQEVILRCVPISNHLYFYWYRQILGQKVEFLVSFYNNEISEKSEIFDDQFSVERPDGSNFTLKIRSTKLEDSAMYFCASSERHEAGELFFGEGSRLTVL.

The chain carries TRBV2 and TRBJ2-3; TRBD2 matches at 10 bases. Germline CDR1 and CDR2: SNHLY and FYNNEI. V was pared by 6 bases and J by 2 bases, with 8 bases of the junction left unmatched. The CDR3 length is 16 residues. CDR3 sequence: CASSLLAGVDTDTQYF. CDR3 sequence (DNA): TGTGCCAGCAGCCTCCTAGCGGGAGTCGACACAGATACGCAGTATTTT.

This clonotype appeared many times. CDR3 in amino acids: CSVGHLGGQPQHF. The CDR3, as DNA: TGCAGCGTTGGACATCTGGGGGGTCAGCCCCAGCATTTT. The J gene is TRBJ1-5, the V gene TRBV29-1, with a possible D match to TRBD1 (5 bases). V was shortened by 4 bases and J by 6 bases, with 13 bases between the two germline ends. Germline CDR1 is SQVTM and CDR2 is ANQGSEA. The CDR3 sequence is 13 residues long.

This clonotype has ten or more counts. The V and J genes are TRBV6-1 and TRBJ1-5; D remains ambiguous. The CDR3 is 14 amino acids. In germline, CDR1 is MNHNS, CDR2 SASEGT. V was clipped by 8 bases and J by 3 bases, with 14 bases between them. The CDR3 sequence: CASATTHPNQPQHF. CDR3 bases: TGTGCCAGCGCCACAACACACCCCAATCAGCCCCAGCATTTT.